Below are 24 T cell receptor beta chains sequenced from a single sample in a study of CD8 T cells in Susac syndrome. The authors reverse transcribed roughly 0.5 to 1 ug RNA with random hexamers. TCRdb reanalysed the immunoSEQ multiplex PCR reads using MiXCR and keeps one entry per CDR3 protein. The table includes some 68,000 distinct CDR3 sequences, roughly 93% detected once. Material: CD4+ T cells from PBMCs. These receptors all come from a human donor with Susac syndrome.

The chain joins TRBV7-2 to TRBJ2-7; D is perhaps TRBD2 (5 bases). CDR1 SGHTA and CDR2 FQGNSA come from the germline V gene. The V gene lost 3 bases and the J gene lost 1 base, with 10 bases spanning the gap. This CDR3 has 14 amino acids. The CDR3 coding sequence is TGTGCCAGCAGCTTTGGCGGCGGGTCCTACGAGCAGTACTTC. Encoded protein: CASSFGGGSYEQYF.

This clonotype was seen just once. This chain uses TRBV14 with TRBJ1-1, with no clear D. With 4 bases removed from V and 3 bases from J, the gap between germline ends came to 6 bases. This CDR3 contains 12 residues. The germline V gene encodes CDR1 SGHDN and CDR2 FVKESK. Here the CDR3 reads CASSPSHTEAFF. In nucleotides, the CDR3 is TGTGCCAGCAGCCCCTCCCACACTGAAGCTTTCTTT.

The chain has TRBV28 and TRBJ1-3, with a possible D match to TRBD1 (5 bases). V was clipped by 4 bases and J by 1 base, with 11 bases between them. This CDR3 has 15 residues. CDR1 is MDHEN and CDR2 is SYDVKM in the germline V gene. CDR3 loop: CASSSSDTSGNTIYF. CDR3 DNA sequence: TGTGCCAGCAGTTCCTCGGACACGTCTGGAAACACCATATATTTT.

The chain uses TRBV7-9 and TRBJ2-3; D unclear. The CDR3 is made up of 17 amino acids. From germline, CDR1 is SEHNR and CDR2 FQNEAQ (reference sequence). V lost 5 bases, J lost 4 bases, and 22 bases lay in between. The CDR3, as DNA: TGTGCCAGCAGCGCAGTAATAAGTTCGGTGAGAGCAGATACGCAGTATTTT. It yields the protein CASSAVISSVRADTQYF. The full variable domain, in which reference TRBV7-9 and TRBJ2-3 provide the parts outside the CDR3, is DTGVSQNPRHKITKRGQNVTFRCDPISEHNRLYWYRQTLGQGPEFLTYFQNEAQLEKSRLLSDRFSAERPKGSFSTLEIQRTEQGDSAMYLCASSAVISSVRADTQYFGPGTRLTVL.

V usage is TRBV9 and J usage is TRBJ2-3; D assignment may be TRBD1 or TRBD2 (5 bases each). The ends were cut back, 5 bases at V and 1 base at J, with 17 bases in the middle. Germline CDR1 SGDLS, CDR2 YYNGEE. The CDR3 is made up of 16 amino acids. In DNA form, the CDR3 reads TGTGCCAGCAGGGGGGACCCGACCTACGGCACAGATACGCAGTATTTT. Amino acids: CASRGDPTYGTDTQYF.

The chain is built from TRBV9 and TRBJ1-1; D call uncertain. V lost 0 bases, J lost 3 bases, and 6 bases lay in between. In germline, CDR1 is SGDLS, CDR2 YYNGEE. This CDR3 has 13 residues. The CDR3 is CASSVELDTEAFF. The CDR3 nucleotides read TGTGCCAGCAGCGTAGAGCTAGACACTGAAGCTTTCTTT. Variable domain in full (rest from reference TRBV9 and TRBJ1-1): DSGVTQTPKHLITATGQRVTLRCSPRSGDLSVYWYQQSLDQGLQFLIQYYNGEERAKGNILERFSAQQFPDLHSELNLSSLELGDSALYFCASSVELDTEAFFGQGTRLTVV.

The rearrangement joins TRBV20-1 to TRBJ2-7, with 8 bases that match TRBD2. The CDR3 loop spans 14 amino acids. Germline V CDR1 and CDR2: DFQATT, SNEGSKA (reference sequence). The J segment lost 0 bases and the V segment lost 5 bases, leaving 6 bases of the junction unmatched. Written as DNA, the CDR3 is TGCAGTGCTCCGATAGCGGGGACCTCCTACGAGCAGTACTTC. It codes for CSAPIAGTSYEQYF.

The chain links TRBV7-2 to TRBJ2-2; no clear D gene. This CDR3 spans 15 amino acids. Germline CDR1 and CDR2: SGHTA and FQGNSA. Trimming stripped 2 bases from V and 7 bases from J, with 14 bases between. CDR3 amino acids: CASSLFTAARGELFF. CDR3 DNA sequence: TGTGCCAGCAGCTTATTTACAGCCGCGCGCGGGGAGCTGTTTTTT.

This clonotype showed up just once. The V gene is TRBV3-1, the J gene TRBJ2-5; D is perhaps TRBD1 or TRBD2 (5 bases each). The CDR3 contains 15 residues. Deletions cut 0 bases from V and 7 bases from J, with 15 bases between. Germline lookup yields CDR1 LGHDT and CDR2 YNNKEL (reference sequence). CDR3 nucleotide sequence: TGTGCCAGCAGCCAAGATAGAGGACCGGGACGGACCCAGTACTTC. Its translation is CASSQDRGPGRTQYF.

The V call is TRBV5-1, the J call TRBJ2-7; 12 nucleotides match TRBD1. This CDR3 region has 14 residues. The germline CDR1 and CDR2 sequences are SGHRS and YFSETQ. Losses at the gene ends were 6 bases for V and 7 bases for J; bases not matched to a gene: 8. CDR3 region: CASTGTGGAEEQYF. For the CDR3, the DNA is TGCGCCAGCACGGGGACAGGGGGCGCAGAGGAGCAGTACTTC.

The J gene is TRBJ1-4, the V gene TRBV6-2 or TRBV6-3; D gene uncertain. Trimming took off 8 bases at V and 7 bases at J, with 8 bases between the two ends. The CDR3 has 11 amino acids. CDR1 MNHEY and CDR2 SVGEGT come from the germline V gene. The DNA of the CDR3 is TGTGCCAGCGGTCGGATTGAAAAACTGTTTTTT. Amino acid sequence: CASGRIEKLFF.

The J gene is TRBJ2-3, the V gene TRBV3-1; 8 bases align to TRBD1. This CDR3 has 15 amino acids. Germline CDR1 is LGHDT and CDR2 is YNNKEL (reference sequence). V was clipped by 3 bases and J by 4 bases; unmatched bases: 6. DNA of the CDR3: TGTGCCAGCAGCCATCTAGACAGGGGCTCAGATACGCAGTATTTT. The encoded protein is CASSHLDRGSDTQYF.

The V and J genes are TRBV7-2 and TRBJ2-2; 11 bases fit TRBD2. The trim removed 5 bases at V and 3 bases at J, leaving 2 bases unmatched. The CDR3 has 15 amino acids. Germline CDR1 is SGHTA and CDR2 is FQGNSA. CDR3 sequence: CASSRLAGYTGELFF. CDR3 DNA: TGTGCCAGCAGCCGACTAGCGGGGTACACCGGGGAGCTGTTTTTT.

The V and J genes are TRBV6-4 and TRBJ1-1; D is uncertain. CDR1 and CDR2 (germline): MRHNA, SNTAGT. With 5 bases removed from V and 2 bases from J, the gap between germline ends came to 15 bases. This CDR3 region has 15 residues. The CDR3, as DNA: TGTGCCAGCAGTCCGACACCAACCCTCAACACTGAAGCTTTCTTT. Translating it yields CASSPTPTLNTEAFF.

The genes are TRBV19 and TRBJ1-1; a weak D match, TRBD1 (6 bases). The CDR3 length is 13 residues. Trimming removed 9 bases from V and 1 base from J, with 12 bases in between. Germline lookup yields CDR1 LNHDA and CDR2 SQIVND (reference sequence). CDR3 sequence: CASKDRPNTEAFF. CDR3 nucleotide sequence: TGTGCCAGCAAAGACAGGCCGAACACTGAAGCTTTCTTT.

The chain carries TRBV20-1 and TRBJ1-1; no firm D call. V dropped 0 bases and J dropped 0 bases, with 8 bases sitting between them. Germline-derived CDR1 and CDR2 are DFQATT and SNEGSKA (reference sequence). CDR3 size: 14 residues. The CDR3 DNA is TGCAGTGCTAGAGATTCTCCGGTGAACACTGAAGCTTTCTTT. Its translation is CSARDSPVNTEAFF.

The chain employs TRBV19 and TRBJ1-4; D possibly corresponds to TRBD1 (5 bases). The CDR3 covers 18 residues. Germline CDR1 and CDR2: LNHDA and SQIVND (reference sequence). V lost 4 bases to trimming and J lost 0 bases, with 18 bases between them. The CDR3 region has the DNA TGTGCCAGTAGTAAAGGGACTCTTAGCACTGCAACTAATGAAAAACTGTTTTTT. Protein: CASSKGTLSTATNEKLFF.

This clonotype was seen only once. J is TRBJ2-7 and V is TRBV19; tentatively, D is TRBD2 (5 bases). The length of the CDR3 is 15 residues. Germline CDR1 LNHDA, CDR2 SQIVND (reference sequence). Trimming pared 6 bases from V and 1 base from J, leaving 16 bases between. CDR3 bases: TGTGCCAGTAGGAGAGGGTTACTAGAATCCTACGAGCAGTACTTC. Translation: CASRRGLLESYEQYF.

A note on this clonotype: An end of the junction differs from the germline gene, which may be a read error. The rearrangement uses TRBV28 and TRBJ2-5; 7 bases line up with TRBD2. Per germline, CDR1 MDHEN and CDR2 SYDVKM. CDR3 length equals 11 residues. In DNA form, the CDR3 reads TGTGCCAGCAGTTTAGCGACTAGCAAGGACTTC. It specifies CASSLATSKDF.

This sequence joins TRBV5-1 and TRBJ2-7, with unresolved D. The CDR3 runs to 11 residues. Germline V gives CDR1 SGHRS, CDR2 YFSETQ. Trimming pared 4 bases from V and 6 bases from J, leaving 8 bases between. CDR3 in DNA: TGCGCCAGCAGCCGACATCTCGAGCAGTACTTC. Translation gives CASSRHLEQYF.

This chain joins TRBV20-1 and TRBJ2-1; 9 nucleotides line up with TRBD2. The CDR3 is 12 amino acids. The germline gives CDR1 DFQATT, CDR2 SNEGSKA (reference sequence). V lost 6 bases and J lost 4; bases outside the gene matches: 1. In nucleotides, the CDR3 is TGCAGTGCGAGCGGGGGGTACAATGAGCAGTTCTTC. Translation gives CSASGGYNEQFF.

The chain recombines TRBV28 with TRBJ2-7, with D tentatively TRBD1 or TRBD2 (6 bases each). V was clipped by 1 base and J by 5 bases, with 12 bases between them. Germline-derived CDR1 and CDR2 are MDHEN and SYDVKM. This CDR3 region has 14 residues. This CDR3 is CASSLSGGYHEQYF. In DNA, the CDR3 is TGTGCCAGCAGTTTATCCGGGGGCTACCACGAGCAGTACTTC.

The rearrangement joins TRBV18 to TRBJ1-1, with D hard to call. Germline assignment: CDR1 KGHSH and CDR2 LQKENI. The CDR3 runs to 15 residues. The V end was cut by 0 bases, the J end by 8 bases, with 16 bases between. The CDR3 DNA follows: TGTGCCAGCTCACCACCGGAGGAAAAACTTGCCGAAGCTTTCTTT. It is translated as CASSPPEEKLAEAFF.

The rearrangement links TRBV9 to TRBJ1-6; 9 bases align to TRBD1. The germline V gene has CDR1 SGDLS and CDR2 YYNGEE. This CDR3 contains 15 residues. V lost 3 bases, J lost 7 bases, and 5 bases stayed unmatched. The CDR3: CASSATGTGNSPLHF. The DNA for the CDR3 is TGTGCCAGCAGCGCTACCGGGACAGGGAATTCACCCCTCCACTTT.